This passage covers 30 T cell receptor beta chains from one sample sequenced in a study of blood T cell repertoires in COVID-19. TCRdb's table, derived via immunoSEQ multiplex PCR, lists solely in-frame clones and lacks some. This sample has 56,000 or so clones, with 88% found just once. The sample was peripheral blood. These receptors all stem from a woman older than 75 with active COVID-19.

The rearrangement joins TRBV7-2 to TRBJ2-3; 11 bases line up with TRBD2. Germline CDR1 reads SGHTA; CDR2 reads FQGNSA. After removal of 1 base from V and 5 bases from J, the junction contained 8 bases not matched to a gene. This CDR3 has 17 residues. CDR3 DNA sequence: TGTGCCAGCAGCTTAGTGTTTAGCGGGGGGGCACGAGATACGCAGTATTTT. Its translation: CASSLVFSGGARDTQYF.

J is TRBJ2-3 and V is TRBV9; no clear D gene. Germline V lookup: CDR1 SGDLS, CDR2 YYNGEE. With 2 bases removed from V and 4 bases from J, the gap between germline ends came to 11 bases. This CDR3 region has 14 residues. DNA of the CDR3: TGTGCCAGCAGCGTGCATCCGGAGCCAGATACGCAGTATTTT. This sequence encodes CASSVHPEPDTQYF.

The genes are TRBV30 and TRBJ2-3; 7 bases align to TRBD2. There are 13 residues in the CDR3. V was pared by 1 base and J by 4 bases, with 2 bases of the junction left unmatched. The germline V gene encodes CDR1 GTSNPN and CDR2 SVGIG (reference sequence). The CDR3 nucleotides are TGTGCCTGGAGTGGGCTAGCGGCAGATACGCAGTATTTT. As protein: CAWSGLAADTQYF.

The CDR3 DNA reads as TGTGCCAGCAGCCCCCGTTCAGGGGGCAGGGACACTGAAGCTTTCTTT. Its protein product is CASSPRSGGRDTEAFF. This chain joins TRBV5-8 and TRBJ1-1; 8 bases map to TRBD1. Germline V CDR1 and CDR2: SGHTS, YDEGEE. After removal of 4 bases from V and 3 bases from J, the junction contained 11 bases not matched to a gene. CDR3 length equals 16 residues.

The chain is built from TRBV7-6 and TRBJ2-3; TRBD2 aligns across 12 bases. Germline assignment: CDR1 SGHVS and CDR2 FNYEAQ. The ends lost 4 bases at V and 3 bases at J; junction bases unmatched: 8. The CDR3 runs 17 residues. CDR3 amino acids: CASSSRLAGALTDTQYF. CDR3 DNA: TGTGCCAGCAGCTCCCGACTAGCGGGGGCCCTTACAGATACGCAGTATTTT.

The chain uses TRBV4-3 and TRBJ2-3, with TRBD2 matching 8 bases. The trim removed 1 base at V and 3 bases at J, leaving 9 bases unmatched. The CDR3 consists of 17 residues. Germline loops: CDR1 LGHNA, CDR2 YSLEER. CDR3 amino acids: CASSQAVTGGHTDTQYF. For the CDR3, the DNA is TGCGCCAGCAGCCAAGCGGTGACGGGGGGGCATACAGATACGCAGTATTTT.

The rearrangement uses TRBV28 and TRBJ1-2, with 9 nucleotides matching TRBD1. This CDR3 is 14 amino acids long. Unmatched junction bases numbered 7, after V lost 5 bases and J lost 6 bases. Germline CDR1 MDHEN, CDR2 SYDVKM. CDR3 in DNA: TGTGCCAGCAGTCCCCAGGACAGGGGTGATGGCTACACCTTC. It specifies CASSPQDRGDGYTF.

The CDR3 DNA follows: TGTGCCAGCAATTCGGGACAGGGGGGAAACACCATATATTTT. It translates to CASNSGQGGNTIYF. The genes are TRBV28 and TRBJ1-3; TRBD1 aligns across 10 bases. Germline V lookup: CDR1 MDHEN, CDR2 SYDVKM. The CDR3 has 14 amino acids. V trimming: 7 bases; J trimming: 4 bases; junction bases outside the gene matches: 4.

The chain combines TRBV7-2 with TRBJ2-7, with D possibly TRBD2 on 6 matching bases. This CDR3 is 14 amino acids long. V was pared by 1 base and J by 3 bases, with 10 bases between. Per the germline V gene, CDR1 is SGHTA and CDR2 is FQGNSA. In DNA, the CDR3 is TGTGCCAGCAGCTTAGTTGCGGGACGCTACGAGCAGTACTTC. Protein product: CASSLVAGRYEQYF.

The V and J genes are TRBV3-1 (or the pseudogene TRBV3-2) and TRBJ2-1; maybe TRBD2 (6 bases). The CDR3 runs 14 residues. Germline V CDR1 and CDR2: LGHDT, YNNKEL (reference sequence). V dropped 4 bases and J dropped 9 bases, with 16 bases sitting between them. CDR3 sequence: CASSPRLELSEQFF. CDR3 nucleotide sequence: TGTGCCAGCAGCCCCCGACTAGAGCTTAGTGAGCAGTTCTTC.

This clone was observed once. The V and J genes are TRBV7-3 and TRBJ1-5, with 7 bases fitting TRBD1. Trimming cost V 8 bases and J 0 bases; bases outside gene matches: 13. In germline, CDR1 is SGHTA, CDR2 FQGTGA. The CDR3 is 17 amino acids. The CDR3 loop reads CASLHRDRAASNQPQHF. The CDR3, as DNA: TGTGCCAGCCTGCACCGGGACAGAGCAGCTAGCAATCAGCCCCAGCATTTT.

The V gene is TRBV2, the J gene TRBJ2-3, with a tentative D call TRBD1 (6 bases). V lost 6 bases and J lost 5, with 12 bases in between. CDR3 size: 13 residues. The germline V gene has CDR1 SNHLY and CDR2 FYNNEI. The CDR3 loop is CASRGGVGDTQYF. The CDR3 region has the DNA TGTGCCAGCAGAGGGGGTGTTGGAGATACGCAGTATTTT.

This rearrangement joins TRBV3-1 (or the pseudogene TRBV3-2) to TRBJ2-1; 12 nucleotides agree with TRBD2. The CDR3 sequence is 18 residues long. The J segment lost 7 bases and the V segment lost 3 bases, leaving 13 bases of the junction unmatched. CDR1 is LGHDT and CDR2 is YNNKEL in the germline V gene (reference sequence). The CDR3 sequence: CASSQDISSGGAGNEQFF. CDR3 coding DNA: TGTGCCAGCAGCCAGGACATTTCTAGCGGGGGGGCCGGGAATGAGCAGTTCTTC.

The chain carries TRBV6-1 and TRBJ2-7; TRBD1 is a possible D gene (6 bases). The CDR3 is 14 residues long. Germline V lookup: CDR1 MNHNS, CDR2 SASEGT. The V gene lost 0 bases and the J gene lost 3 bases, with 9 bases spanning the gap. Here the CDR3 reads CASSEALQGYEQYF. The CDR3, as DNA: TGTGCCAGCAGTGAAGCCCTACAGGGCTACGAGCAGTACTTC.

This chain uses TRBV18 with TRBJ1-6; D gene ambiguous. Germline V gene lookup returns CDR1 KGHSH and CDR2 LQKENI. CDR3 length: 15 amino acids. The germline V and J ends were trimmed by 3 bases and 2 bases, with 8 bases remaining between them. The CDR3 sequence is CASSPGSAYNSPLHF. Here the CDR3 DNA reads TGTGCCAGCTCACCCGGGAGCGCCTATAATTCACCCCTCCACTTT.

This clone was counted once. The chain employs TRBV5-1 and TRBJ2-3, with a weak D call TRBD1 (6 bases). CDR1 is SGHRS and CDR2 is YFSETQ in the germline V gene. This CDR3 region has 15 residues. V was trimmed by 2 bases and J by 0 bases, leaving 10 bases between them. CDR3 DNA sequence: TGCGCCAGCAGCTTCAGGGGATTTAGCACAGATACGCAGTATTTT. Its translation is CASSFRGFSTDTQYF.

The genes are TRBV7-2 and TRBJ1-1, with D possibly matching TRBD1 (5 bases). The V gene lost 2 bases and the J gene lost 5 bases, with 12 bases spanning the gap. The germline gives CDR1 SGHTA, CDR2 FQGNSA. This CDR3 has 14 amino acids. CDR3 coding DNA: TGTGCCAGCAGCTTACAGGGCCAGGGAACTGAAGCTTTCTTT. Translating gives CASSLQGQGTEAFF. Together with reference TRBV7-2 and TRBJ1-1, the CDR3 gives the full variable domain: GAGVSQSPSNKVTEKGKDVELRCDPISGHTALYWYRQSLGQGLEFLIYFQGNSAPDKSGLPSDRFSAERTGGSVSTLTIQRTQQEDSAVYLCASSLQGQGTEAFFGQGTRLTVV.

The CDR3 spells CASSSRDSKDTQYF. CDR3 nucleotides: TGTGCCAGCAGCTCGAGGGACTCCAAAGATACGCAGTATTTT. The chain joins TRBV7-3 to TRBJ2-3; a possible D gene is TRBD2 (6 bases). Germline loops: CDR1 SGHTA, CDR2 FQGTGA. This CDR3 has 14 amino acids. Trimming took off 4 bases at V and 5 bases at J, with 13 bases between the two ends.

The chain uses TRBV5-1 and TRBJ2-3; 9 positions match TRBD2. The germline CDR1 and CDR2 sequences are SGHRS and YFSETQ. J gave up 4 bases and V 0 bases, and 9 bases lay outside the gene matches. This CDR3 contains 17 residues. The chain's CDR3 is CASSLGTSALMADTQYF. The DNA for the CDR3 is TGCGCCAGCAGCTTGGGGACTAGCGCTCTAATGGCAGATACGCAGTATTTT.

The chain links TRBV3-1 (or the pseudogene TRBV3-2) to TRBJ2-3, with D possibly matching TRBD2 (5 bases). The V end lost 3 bases, the J end lost 0 bases, and 7 bases lay between the germline ends. Germline V CDR1 and CDR2: LGHDT, YNNKEL (reference sequence). The CDR3 covers 14 residues. The CDR3 reads CASSQRASTDTQYF. The CDR3 nucleotides read TGTGCCAGCAGCCAGCGGGCCAGCACAGATACGCAGTATTTT.

The rearrangement uses TRBV5-1 and TRBJ2-6; the match to TRBD1 covers 8 bases. Germline V gives CDR1 SGHRS, CDR2 YFSETQ. This CDR3 spans 15 amino acids. Losses at the gene ends were 4 bases for V and 3 bases for J; bases not matched to a gene: 3. CDR3 sequence: CASSTGQGGANVLTF. The DNA of the CDR3 is TGCGCCAGCAGCACCGGACAGGGTGGGGCCAACGTCCTGACTTTC.

The chain is built from TRBV5-1 and TRBJ1-4, with TRBD1 matching over 9 bases. The germline CDR1 and CDR2 sequences are SGHRS and YFSETQ. This CDR3 is built from 14 residues. Losses at the gene ends were 4 bases for V and 4 bases for J; bases not matched to a gene: 2. The CDR3 DNA is TGCGCCAGCAGCCCGGGACAGGGTAATGAAAAACTGTTTTTT. Residues: CASSPGQGNEKLFF.

The chain recombines TRBV6-5 with TRBJ2-7; D is possibly TRBD1 (6 bases). Germline lookup yields CDR1 MNHEY and CDR2 SVGAGI. Trimming took 5 bases from V and 3 from J, leaving 11 bases between them. The CDR3 totals 13 residues. CDR3 nucleotide sequence: TGTGCCAGCAGTCGGACAGCCCGCTACGAGCAGTACTTC. Its protein is CASSRTARYEQYF.

This rearrangement joins TRBV4-2 to TRBJ2-1; TRBD2 agrees at 11 bases. CDR3 size: 17 residues. Germline lookup yields CDR1 LGHNA and CDR2 YNFKEQ. V trimming: 0 bases; J trimming: 5 bases; junction bases outside the gene matches: 6. The CDR3 here is CASSQDLAGGRDNEQFF. Here the CDR3 DNA reads TGTGCCAGCAGCCAAGACTTAGCGGGGGGGCGAGACAATGAGCAGTTCTTC.

V is TRBV7-3 and J is TRBJ2-3; D is perhaps TRBD2 (5 bases). V was clipped by 2 bases and J by 2 bases, with 14 bases between them. CDR3 length: 16 residues. The germline V gene has CDR1 SGHTA and CDR2 FQGTGA. CDR3 protein: CASSLEGRILTDTQYF. The CDR3 coding sequence is TGTGCCAGCAGCTTAGAGGGCAGGATTCTCACAGATACGCAGTATTTT.

J is TRBJ1-2 and V is TRBV6-5, with D uncertain. The CDR3 length is 14 residues. Germline values: CDR1 MNHEY, CDR2 SVGAGI. V lost 5 bases to trimming and J lost 0 bases, with 10 bases between them. CDR3 bases: TGTGCCAGCAGTCCGAGTAGTGCTAACTATGGCTACACCTTC. Translated, it gives CASSPSSANYGYTF.

The CDR3 sequence is CASRDSGGAEQYF. The CDR3 DNA sequence: TGTGCCAGCAGAGATAGCGGGGGGGCCGAGCAGTACTTC. The chain recombines TRBV25-1 with TRBJ2-7, with 11 positions matching TRBD2. The CDR3 runs 13 residues. V shed 6 bases, J shed 6 bases, and the junction held 4 bases outside the gene matches. The V gene's germline CDR1 is MGHDK and CDR2 SYGVNS.

This clone was seen once. The germline gene is not matched at one end of the junction; a read error may be the cause. This chain joins TRBV3-1 (or the pseudogene TRBV3-2) and TRBJ1-1, with D possibly matching TRBD1 (5 bases). The CDR3 loop spans 14 amino acids. Looked up from germline, CDR1 is LGHDT and CDR2 is YNNKEL (reference sequence). The CDR3 protein is CASSQGVRQGVILF. The CDR3 nucleotides read TGTGCCAGCAGCCAAGGGGTGAGGCAGGGCGTTATCCTCTTT.

This clone occurred a few times. The V gene is TRBV5-1, the J gene TRBJ2-7; D remains ambiguous. V was shortened by 0 bases and J by 7 bases, with 14 bases between the two germline ends. The CDR3 covers 14 residues. The V gene's germline CDR1 is SGHRS and CDR2 YFSETQ. This chain's CDR3 is CASSLDPGSEEQYF. CDR3 bases: TGCGCCAGCAGCTTGGATCCCGGGTCAGAAGAGCAGTACTTC.

On this clone itself: Germline and junction disagree at one end, which may indicate a read error. The chain combines TRBV19 with TRBJ1-2, with TRBD1 matching over 7 bases. The length of the CDR3 is 13 residues. In germline, CDR1 is LNHDA, CDR2 SQIVND (reference sequence). The CDR3 bases are TGTGCCAGTAGCATAGGGACAGTCCCGAGCTACACCTTC. Amino acid sequence: CASSIGTVPSYTF.